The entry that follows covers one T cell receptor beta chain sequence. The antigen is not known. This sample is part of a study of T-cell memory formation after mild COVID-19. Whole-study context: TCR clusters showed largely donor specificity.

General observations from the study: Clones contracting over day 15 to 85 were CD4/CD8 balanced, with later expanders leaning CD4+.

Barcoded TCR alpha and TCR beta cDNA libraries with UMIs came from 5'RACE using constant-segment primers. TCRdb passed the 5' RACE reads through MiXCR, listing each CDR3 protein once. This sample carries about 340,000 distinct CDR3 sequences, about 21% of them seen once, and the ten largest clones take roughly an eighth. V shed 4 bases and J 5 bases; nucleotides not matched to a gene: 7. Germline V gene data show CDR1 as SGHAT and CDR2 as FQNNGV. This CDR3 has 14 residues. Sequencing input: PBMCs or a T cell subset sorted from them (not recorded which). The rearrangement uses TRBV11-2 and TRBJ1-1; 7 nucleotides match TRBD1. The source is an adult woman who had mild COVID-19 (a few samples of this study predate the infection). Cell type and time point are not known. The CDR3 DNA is TGTGCCAGCAGCTCCAGGGGGTTAGGGACTGAAGCTTTCTTT. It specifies CASSSRGLGTEAFF.